Below, 27 T cell receptor beta chains from the same sample are listed, as sequenced in a study of CD8 T cells in Susac syndrome. With random hexamers, reverse transcription was performed on about 0.5 to 1 ug of RNA. TCRdb re-called the immunoSEQ multiplex PCR reads with MiXCR, one entry per CDR3 protein. The sample contains 110,000 or so distinct CDR3 sequences, 85% to 95% of which appear only once. What was sequenced was CD4+ T cells from PBMCs. Source of these receptors: a human donor in good health.

V gene TRBV11-2 combines with J gene TRBJ1-1; D uncertain. This CDR3 comprises 17 residues. In germline, CDR1 is SGHAT, CDR2 FQNNGV. V lost 6 bases, J lost 3 bases, and 23 bases lay in between. CDR3 region: CASRPASLMVSYTEAFF. The CDR3 region has the DNA TGTGCCAGCAGACCCGCTTCCCTCATGGTCTCATACACTGAAGCTTTCTTT. Full variable domain (missing parts from reference TRBV11-2 and TRBJ1-1): EAGVAQSPRYKIIEKRQSVAFWCNPISGHATLYWYQQILGQGPKLLIQFQNNGVVDDSQLPKDRFSAERLKGVDSTLKIQPAKLEDSAVYLCASRPASLMVSYTEAFFGQGTRLTVV.

The V and J genes are TRBV9 and TRBJ2-2; D call uncertain. The CDR3 extends over 14 amino acids. Trimming shortened V by 0 bases and J by 6 bases, and 9 bases separated the two germline ends. CDR1 is SGDLS and CDR2 is YYNGEE in the germline V gene. In DNA form, the CDR3 reads TGTGCCAGCAGCGTAGACCCCAACCCCGGGGAGCTGTTTTTT. Protein sequence: CASSVDPNPGELFF.

This clonotype was recorded only once. The chain carries TRBV6-1 and TRBJ1-1, with 9 bases matching TRBD1. Germline V CDR1 and CDR2: MNHNS, SASEGT. Trimming cost V 6 bases and J 1 base; bases outside gene matches: 15. The CDR3 covers 18 residues. The CDR3 DNA sequence: TGTGCCAGCAGCCACCCCAATTACAGGGGGCGGGAGAACACTGAAGCTTTCTTT. This codes for CASSHPNYRGRENTEAFF.

The V gene is TRBV20-1, the J gene TRBJ2-3; tentative D call: TRBD1 (5 bases). This CDR3 region has 16 residues. Germline assignment: CDR1 DFQATT and CDR2 SNEGSKA (reference sequence). The V gene lost 6 bases and the J gene lost 1 base, with 20 bases spanning the gap. CDR3 nucleotide sequence: TGCAGTGCCTACTTTAGGGGAAACTTACGCACAGATACGCAGTATTTT. Translation gives CSAYFRGNLRTDTQYF.

This clonotype appeared a few times. The gene calls are TRBV15 and TRBJ2-6; TRBD2 is a possible D gene (5 bases). Germline V gene sequence: CDR1 LNHNV, CDR2 YYDKDF (reference sequence). The CDR3 spans 13 residues. The CDR3 DNA follows: TGTGGAACAGAGCTGGTCGGGACCAACGTCCTGACTTTC. Its translation: CGTELVGTNVLTF.

V usage is TRBV4-3 and J usage is TRBJ2-1; a weak D match, TRBD1 (5 bases). Germline CDR1 reads LGHNA; CDR2 reads YSLEER. V gave up 0 bases and J gave up 2 bases, with 8 bases separating them. The length of the CDR3 is 15 residues. CDR3 in DNA: TGCGCCAGCAGCCAAGACGACAGAACCTACAATGAGCAGTTCTTC. As protein: CASSQDDRTYNEQFF.

This chain links TRBV19 with TRBJ1-1; 10 bases match TRBD1. V lost 6 bases and J lost 2; bases outside the gene matches: 9. The CDR3 sequence is 16 residues long. CDR1 and CDR2 from the germline V gene are LNHDA and SQIVND (reference sequence). CDR3 residues: CASRPRDRGVNTEAFF. The CDR3, as DNA: TGTGCCAGTAGGCCCCGGGACAGGGGAGTAAACACTGAAGCTTTCTTT.

The chain uses TRBV7-9 and TRBJ1-2; D is unresolved. The ends were cut back, 0 bases at V and 8 bases at J, with 13 bases in the middle. The germline V gene encodes CDR1 SEHNR and CDR2 FQNEAQ (reference sequence). The CDR3 totals 14 residues. CDR3 sequence: CASSLAAAERGYTF. CDR3 sequence (DNA): TGTGCCAGCAGCTTAGCTGCGGCGGAAAGGGGCTACACCTTC. Complete variable domain (other parts from reference TRBV7-9 and TRBJ1-2): DTGVSQNPRHKITKRGQNVTFRCDPISEHNRLYWYRQTLGQGPEFLTYFQNEAQLEKSRLLSDRFSAERPKGSFSTLEIQRTEQGDSAMYLCASSLAAAERGYTFGSGTRLTVV.

The chain employs TRBV29-1 and TRBJ2-3; 15 nucleotides match TRBD2. The V segment lost 6 bases and the J segment 0 bases; nucleotides outside the gene matches: 4. The CDR3 runs to 16 residues. Germline V gene data show CDR1 as SQVTM and CDR2 as ANQGSEA. CDR3 sequence (DNA): TGCAGCGTGGCGGGACTAGCGGGAGGCAGCACAGATACGCAGTATTTT. Its protein product is CSVAGLAGGSTDTQYF.

The genes are TRBV2 and TRBJ2-6, with TRBD1 identical over 8 bases. Trimming took 7 bases from V and 4 from J; bases not matched to a gene: 12. This CDR3 region has 17 residues. Germline V CDR1 and CDR2: SNHLY, FYNNEI. DNA of the CDR3: TGTGCCAGCACCAGAGGACAGGGTCTAGGAGGGGCCAACGTCCTGACTTTC. This translates into CASTRGQGLGGANVLTF.

This sequence joins TRBV6-5 and TRBJ2-3; perhaps TRBD2 as D (5 bases). CDR3 size: 17 residues. Trimming took 7 bases from V and 4 from J, leaving 24 bases between them. Germline assignment: CDR1 MNHEY and CDR2 SVGAGI. The CDR3 region has the DNA TGTGCCAGCATTTATACGGGGTCCGGGATGTTCGCAGATACGCAGTATTTT. Its translation: CASIYTGSGMFADTQYF.

The chain has TRBV20-1 and TRBJ1-5; D is undetermined. Germline V gene lookup returns CDR1 DFQATT and CDR2 SNEGSKA (reference sequence). The V and J ends lost 6 bases and 6 bases respectively, with 12 bases between them. The CDR3 totals 12 residues. As DNA, the CDR3 is TGCAGTGCCTTAGGGAGCGCTCAGCCCCAGCATTTT. Its translation: CSALGSAQPQHF.

Worth noting for this clonotype: One end of the junction does not line up with germline, which may come from a read error. This rearrangement joins TRBV7-7 to TRBJ2-3; 8 bases are shared with TRBD1. The germline V gene has CDR1 SSHAT and CDR2 FNYEAQ (reference sequence). CDR3 length: 14 residues. DNA of the CDR3: TGTGCTAGCAGCCTCGGACAGGGTTCCGGTACGCAGTATTTT. Translated: CASSLGQGSGTQYF.

This chain connects TRBV6-5 to TRBJ2-1; D might be TRBD2 (5 bases). Germline V lookup: CDR1 MNHEY, CDR2 SVGAGI. Deletions cut 7 bases from V and 7 bases from J, with 14 bases between. The CDR3 covers 13 residues. The CDR3 spells CASTPWAGNEQFF. The CDR3 nucleotides read TGTGCCAGCACCCCGTGGGCGGGTAATGAGCAGTTCTTC.

The V and J genes are TRBV29-1 and TRBJ2-3; 9 bases align to TRBD1. CDR1 SQVTM and CDR2 ANQGSEA come from the germline V gene. CDR3 length: 14 residues. The V and J ends lost 6 bases and 3 bases, in that order; junction bases with no gene match: 7. The CDR3 region has the DNA TGCAGCGTAGGACCGGGACAGGGAACAGATACGCAGTATTTT. Its translation: CSVGPGQGTDTQYF.

The CDR3 DNA reads as TGCAGCGTTGAAGGCGCAGGGGGCGCATGGGGCTACACCTTC. The encoded protein is CSVEGAGGAWGYTF. The J gene is TRBJ1-2, the V gene TRBV29-1; TRBD1 matches 8 bases. V dropped 1 base and J dropped 8; count of bases not matched to a gene: 9. This CDR3 spans 14 amino acids. Germline assignment: CDR1 SQVTM and CDR2 ANQGSEA.

V usage is TRBV3-1 and J usage is TRBJ2-7, with TRBD2 matching 9 bases. This CDR3 has 16 residues. The germline CDR1 and CDR2 sequences are LGHDT and YNNKEL (reference sequence). Trimming removed 1 base from V and 0 bases from J; junction bases left unmatched: 4. CDR3 sequence: CASSQVSREGSYEQYF. CDR3 nucleotide sequence: TGTGCCAGCAGCCAAGTATCGCGGGAGGGCTCCTACGAGCAGTACTTC.

The chain is built from TRBV5-1 and TRBJ1-5, with no clear D. The CDR3 spans 15 residues. Trimming shortened V by 4 bases and J by 6 bases, and 17 bases separated the two germline ends. Germline V gene lookup returns CDR1 SGHRS and CDR2 YFSETQ. The CDR3 DNA is TGCGCCAGCAGCCCAGGTGGGGATTGGATTCAGCCCCAGCATTTT. Translation gives CASSPGGDWIQPQHF. Complete variable domain (other parts from reference TRBV5-1 and TRBJ1-5): KAGVTQTPRYLIKTRGQQVTLSCSPISGHRSVSWYQQTPGQGLQFLFEYFSETQRNKGNFPGRFSGRQFSNSRSEMNVSTLELGDSALYLCASSPGGDWIQPQHFGDGTRLSIL.

This clonotype was observed a single time. The V and J genes are TRBV7-9 and TRBJ1-1; D uncertain. The V and J ends lost 5 bases and 0 bases respectively, with 7 bases between them. Germline values: CDR1 SEHNR, CDR2 FQNEAQ (reference sequence). The CDR3 spans 13 residues. CDR3 residues: CASSVKMNTEAFF. CDR3 bases: TGTGCCAGCAGCGTGAAAATGAACACTGAAGCTTTCTTT.

The V and J genes are TRBV20-1 and TRBJ2-7; 7 nucleotides agree with TRBD1. V trimming: 7 bases; J trimming: 2 bases; junction bases outside the gene matches: 20. The CDR3 runs 17 residues. CDR1 and CDR2 (germline): DFQATT, SNEGSKA (reference sequence). The CDR3, as DNA: TGCAGTGGTGCTAGCACAGGGGCCCGGACTTATGCCTACGAGCAGTACTTC. Translating it yields CSGASTGARTYAYEQYF.

The V gene is TRBV7-2, the J gene TRBJ1-5, with TRBD1 identical over 8 bases. The CDR3 has 14 amino acids. With V trimmed by 5 bases and J by 4 bases, 4 bases remained unmatched. CDR1 SGHTA and CDR2 FQGNSA come from the germline V gene. CDR3 nucleotides: TGTGCCAGCAGCAGGACAGGGCTGAATCAGCCCCAGCATTTT. This gives the protein CASSRTGLNQPQHF.

This chain uses TRBV7-9 with TRBJ2-4; D perhaps matches TRBD2 (8 bases). This CDR3 is built from 15 residues. CDR1 and CDR2 from the germline V gene are SEHNR and FQNEAQ (reference sequence). V lost 5 bases, J lost 6 bases, and 17 bases lay in between. The chain's CDR3 is CASSLPREGANIQYF. The CDR3 region has the DNA TGTGCCAGCAGCCTCCCCCGGGAGGGGGCAAACATTCAGTACTTC.

This rearrangement joins TRBV12-3 or TRBV12-4 to TRBJ1-1, with TRBD1 as a possible D gene (6 bases). V was cut by 10 bases and J by 2 bases, with 17 bases left in between. The CDR3 is 14 amino acids. CDR3 amino acids: CATSRKQGNTEAFF. CDR3 nucleotide sequence: TGTGCCACTAGTAGAAAACAGGGAAACACTGAAGCTTTCTTT.

This chain joins TRBV6-2 or TRBV6-3 and TRBJ1-1, with D unresolved. Between the trimmed V and J ends, which lost 0 bases and 10 bases, there was a span of 15 bases. The CDR3 loop spans 14 amino acids. The germline V gene has CDR1 MNHEY and CDR2 SVGEGT. CDR3 sequence reads: CASSYSRTQVRAFF. The CDR3 coding sequence is TGTGCCAGCAGTTACTCCCGGACTCAAGTTCGAGCTTTCTTT.

This clonotype is a singleton in its sample. This chain links TRBV12-3 or TRBV12-4 with TRBJ2-6; perhaps TRBD1 as D (7 bases). The V end lost 2 bases, the J end lost 3 bases, and 14 bases lay between the germline ends. CDR3 length equals 17 residues. Here the CDR3 reads CASSLPQGGDGANVLTF. DNA of the CDR3: TGTGCCAGCAGTTTACCGCAGGGGGGAGATGGGGCCAACGTCCTGACTTTC.

The genes are TRBV6-2 or TRBV6-3 and TRBJ1-1; D is ambiguous. Between the trimmed V and J ends, which lost 8 bases and 0 bases, there was a span of 10 bases. The CDR3 runs to 13 residues. CDR1 and CDR2 (germline): MNHEY, SVGEGT. The DNA of the CDR3 is TGTGCCAGCGCACCCGAAATGAACACTGAAGCTTTCTTT. It specifies CASAPEMNTEAFF.

This clonotype was counted once. J is TRBJ1-4 and V is TRBV12-3 or TRBV12-4; D is ambiguous. V gave up 4 bases and J gave up 4 bases, with 7 bases separating them. The CDR3 covers 13 residues. The CDR3 sequence is CASSSDRNEKLFF. The CDR3, as DNA: TGTGCCAGCAGTTCCGACCGTAATGAAAAACTGTTTTTT.